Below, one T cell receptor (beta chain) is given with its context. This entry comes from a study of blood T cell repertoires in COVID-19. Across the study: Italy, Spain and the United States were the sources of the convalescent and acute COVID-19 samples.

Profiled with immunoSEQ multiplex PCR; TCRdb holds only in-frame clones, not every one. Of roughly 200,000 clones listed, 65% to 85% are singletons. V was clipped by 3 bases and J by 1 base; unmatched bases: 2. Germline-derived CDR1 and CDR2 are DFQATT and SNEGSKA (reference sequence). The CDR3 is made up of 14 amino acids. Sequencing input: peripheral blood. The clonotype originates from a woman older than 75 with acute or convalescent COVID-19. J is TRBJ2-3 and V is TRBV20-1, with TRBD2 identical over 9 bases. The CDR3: CSASRGGGTDTQYF. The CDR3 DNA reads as TGCAGTGCTAGTCGCGGGGGGGGCACAGATACGCAGTATTTT.